This T cell receptor beta chain stems from a study of radiotherapy plus CTLA-4 blockade in lung cancer. The repertoire was sequenced with immunoSEQ multiplex PCR; TCRdb's copy has only in-frame clones and lacks some. The data contain 40,000 to 55,000 clones, 77% of them singletons. Germline CDR1 LNHDA, CDR2 SQIVND (reference sequence). CDR3 length: 14 residues. Trimming left V 5 bases short and J 10 bases short, with 15 bases between. In this sample, this clone turned up once. This rearrangement joins TRBV19 to TRBJ1-6, with a weak D call TRBD1 (5 bases). This receptor was identified in a human donor with non-small cell lung cancer whose response to radiotherapy plus ipilimumab could not be evaluated. The input for sequencing was peripheral blood, taken from a patient treated with radiotherapy plus ipilimumab. The CDR3 spells CASSSGGRGSPLHF. The CDR3, as DNA: TGTGCCAGTAGTTCGGGAGGGAGGGGATCACCCCTCCACTTT.